This passage covers 23 T cell receptor beta chains from one sample sequenced in a study of CD8+ T cells in alopecia areata. RNA was isolated and reverse transcribed to cDNA, the sequencing template. TCRdb keeps only in-frame clones here, not all; method: immunoSEQ multiplex PCR. The table shows 200,000 to 250,000 clones, with 64% occurring only once. Regarding treatment: oral pan-JAK inhibitor, 5-10 mg twice daily. The specimen was CD4+ T cells sorted from blood, collected at week 4, from a patient treated with tofacitinib. These receptors were obtained from a human donor with alopecia areata.

V gene TRBV7-2 combines with J gene TRBJ1-5, with a weak D call TRBD1 (5 bases). Germline CDR1 is SGHTA and CDR2 is FQGNSA. The CDR3 is 15 amino acids. The V gene lost 3 bases and the J gene lost 9 bases, with 18 bases spanning the gap. For the CDR3, the DNA is TGTGCCAGCAGCTTCCTTGCGGGGGAGTCTTGGCCCCAGCATTTT. It is translated as CASSFLAGESWPQHF.

The chain combines TRBV18 with TRBJ1-2, with TRBD1 identical over 9 bases. CDR3 length: 15 residues. V lost 5 bases and J lost 6; bases outside the gene matches: 10. Germline CDR1 KGHSH, CDR2 LQKENI. The CDR3 loop is CASSTGTGTGHGYTF. CDR3 in DNA: TGTGCCAGCTCAACAGGAACCGGGACAGGGCATGGCTACACCTTC.

The chain has TRBV5-1 and TRBJ2-1; D not certain. This CDR3 is 15 amino acids long. Germline assignment: CDR1 SGHRS and CDR2 YFSETQ. V was pared by 0 bases and J by 8 bases, with 15 bases between. CDR3 DNA sequence: TGCGCCAGCAGCTTGGGTGGTAAAAGGGCCGATGAGCAGTTCTTC. It codes for CASSLGGKRADEQFF.

The gene calls are TRBV7-9 and TRBJ2-6; D is ambiguous. Germline CDR1 is SEHNR and CDR2 is FQNEAQ (reference sequence). Trimming cost V 11 bases and J 0 bases, with 14 bases left between them. CDR3 length: 15 amino acids. The CDR3 loop reads CAATTVRSGANVLTF. CDR3 coding DNA: TGTGCCGCTACTACTGTCCGCTCTGGGGCCAACGTCCTGACTTTC. Complete variable domain (other parts from reference TRBV7-9 and TRBJ2-6): DTGVSQNPRHKITKRGQNVTFRCDPISEHNRLYWYRQTLGQGPEFLTYFQNEAQLEKSRLLSDRFSAERPKGSFSTLEIQRTEQGDSAMYLCAATTVRSGANVLTFGAGSRLTVL.

The J gene is TRBJ1-1, the V gene TRBV4-3; D is undetermined. Germline CDR1 is LGHNA and CDR2 is YSLEER. V was cut by 1 base and J by 2 bases, with 5 bases left in between. This CDR3 is built from 13 residues. The CDR3 sequence is CASSQGHNTEAFF. For the CDR3, the DNA is TGCGCCAGCAGCCAAGGGCATAACACTGAAGCTTTCTTT.

The J gene is TRBJ1-4, the V gene TRBV5-4, with 7 bases lining up with TRBD1. The CDR3 length is 15 residues. Germline values: CDR1 SGHNT, CDR2 YYREEE (reference sequence). V trimming: 5 bases; J trimming: 8 bases; junction bases outside the gene matches: 12. CDR3 in DNA: TGTGCCAGCAGTCGTCGACAGGGAGGCGGCGAAAAACTGTTTTTT. It encodes CASSRRQGGGEKLFF.

V usage is TRBV5-1 and J usage is TRBJ2-3, with D tentatively TRBD2 (6 bases). CDR3 length: 14 amino acids. The V gene lost 4 bases and the J gene lost 4 bases, with 13 bases spanning the gap. Germline V gives CDR1 SGHRS, CDR2 YFSETQ. The CDR3 loop reads CASSKTPSADTQYF. CDR3 DNA: TGCGCCAGCAGCAAAACCCCTAGCGCAGATACGCAGTATTTT. The full variable domain, in which reference TRBV5-1 and TRBJ2-3 provide the parts outside the CDR3, is KAGVTQTPRYLIKTRGQQVTLSCSPISGHRSVSWYQQTPGQGLQFLFEYFSETQRNKGNFPGRFSGRQFSNSRSEMNVSTLELGDSALYLCASSKTPSADTQYFGPGTRLTVL.

This clone has a single count. Here the CDR3 DNA reads TGTGCCAGCAGCTTAGGACACAGGACCTACGAGCAGTACTTC. As protein: CASSLGHRTYEQYF. The chain recombines TRBV11-1 with TRBJ2-7, with a tentative D call TRBD1 (5 bases). The CDR3 sequence is 14 residues long. V dropped 1 base and J dropped 2 bases, with 9 bases sitting between them. Germline CDR1 is SGHAT and CDR2 is FQDESV (reference sequence).

The chain joins TRBV5-1 to TRBJ2-5; 9 nucleotides align to TRBD2. The CDR3 totals 17 residues. With 3 bases clipped from V and 4 bases from J, the junction kept 13 bases outside the gene matches. The germline CDR1 and CDR2 sequences are SGHRS and YFSETQ. CDR3 sequence: CASSSSKSRGGLETQYF. The CDR3 DNA sequence: TGCGCCAGCAGCTCGTCAAAGTCGCGGGGGGGCCTAGAGACCCAGTACTTC.

This clone was counted a few times. The chain carries TRBV4-2 and TRBJ2-2, with a tentative D call TRBD1 (5 bases). CDR1 LGHNA and CDR2 YNFKEQ come from the germline V gene. The ends were cut back, 4 bases at V and 1 base at J, with 13 bases in the middle. This CDR3 is built from 16 residues. The CDR3 reads CASSPRQNLNTGELFF. The DNA of the CDR3 is TGTGCCAGCAGCCCCAGACAGAACCTGAACACCGGGGAGCTGTTTTTT.

This chain uses TRBV7-9 with TRBJ2-4; D unresolved. The CDR3 extends over 13 amino acids. Germline values: CDR1 SEHNR, CDR2 FQNEAQ (reference sequence). V was trimmed by 5 bases and J by 7 bases, leaving 12 bases between them. CDR3 sequence: CASSRDLGNIQYF. CDR3 bases: TGTGCCAGCAGCCGAGACCTCGGGAACATTCAGTACTTC.

The rearrangement joins TRBV30 to TRBJ2-3; D gene uncertain. Germline CDR1 reads GTSNPN; CDR2 reads SVGIG (reference sequence). Trimming stripped 3 bases from V and 0 bases from J, with 7 bases between. CDR3 length equals 13 residues. CDR3 coding DNA: TGTGCCTGGAGCCAGACTAGCACAGATACGCAGTATTTT. Protein sequence: CAWSQTSTDTQYF.

The rearrangement joins TRBV29-1 to TRBJ1-2; no definite D call. Germline loops: CDR1 SQVTM, CDR2 ANQGSEA. The length of the CDR3 is 11 residues. Trimming pared 3 bases from V and 6 bases from J, leaving 8 bases between. The CDR3 DNA reads TGCAGCGTTGACAGCTTGGATGGCTACACCTTC. It specifies CSVDSLDGYTF.

This chain uses TRBV29-1 with TRBJ2-5; tentatively, D is TRBD1 or TRBD2 (5 bases each). Germline V CDR1 and CDR2: SQVTM, ANQGSEA. V dropped 1 base and J dropped 5 bases, with 14 bases sitting between them. The CDR3 length is 14 residues. CDR3 DNA: TGCAGCGTTGAAGCTTTGAGGGGTTCGGAGACCCAGTACTTC. Translation: CSVEALRGSETQYF.

The chain carries TRBV6-5 and TRBJ2-7; 9 bases match TRBD2. Unmatched junction bases numbered 7, after V lost 4 bases and J lost 3 bases. Germline V gives CDR1 MNHEY, CDR2 SVGAGI. This CDR3 comprises 15 residues. The CDR3: CASSSPASGNYEQYF. The DNA of the CDR3 is TGTGCCAGCAGTTCCCCTGCTAGCGGGAACTACGAGCAGTACTTC.

The CDR3 bases are TGCGCCAGCAGCCAAGAGTTGACTGTATCTTACAATGAGCAGTTCTTC. Protein sequence: CASSQELTVSYNEQFF. The chain couples TRBV4-3 to TRBJ2-1; D unresolved. Germline CDR1 LGHNA, CDR2 YSLEER. The CDR3 runs to 16 residues. V was pared by 0 bases and J by 4 bases, with 13 bases between.

The chain recombines TRBV5-1 with TRBJ1-4; D not certain. Trimming removed 0 bases at V and 2 bases at J, with 8 bases between. The CDR3 covers 15 residues. CDR1 is SGHRS and CDR2 is YFSETQ in the germline V gene. CDR3 residues: CASSLGGHTNEKLFF. CDR3 nucleotides: TGCGCCAGCAGCTTGGGAGGCCATACTAATGAAAAACTGTTTTTT. Full variable domain (remainder filled in from reference TRBV5-1 and TRBJ1-4): KAGVTQTPRYLIKTRGQQVTLSCSPISGHRSVSWYQQTPGQGLQFLFEYFSETQRNKGNFPGRFSGRQFSNSRSEMNVSTLELGDSALYLCASSLGGHTNEKLFFGSGTQLSVL.

The chain recombines TRBV30 with TRBJ2-1, with unresolved D. V was trimmed by 2 bases and J by 11 bases, leaving 13 bases between them. This CDR3 is 12 amino acids long. CDR1 and CDR2 from the germline V gene are GTSNPN and SVGIG (reference sequence). CDR3 bases: TGTGCCTGGAGTACGGGCGTTTACAAGCAGTTCTTC. The encoded protein is CAWSTGVYKQFF.

The J gene is TRBJ2-1, the V gene TRBV19; D possibly matches TRBD1 or TRBD2 (5 bases each). Between the trimmed V and J ends, which lost 3 bases and 7 bases, there was a span of 7 bases. This CDR3 has 12 residues. CDR1 is LNHDA, CDR2 SQIVND, per germline (reference sequence). The CDR3 region has the DNA TGTGCCAGTAGTATCGGGGCGAATGAGCAGTTCTTC. Its translation: CASSIGANEQFF.

V gene TRBV6-5 combines with J gene TRBJ1-5; 8 bases are shared with TRBD1. V dropped 10 bases and J dropped 5; count of bases not matched to a gene: 7. The germline V gene has CDR1 MNHEY and CDR2 SVGAGI. There are 13 residues in the CDR3. CDR3 nucleotides: TGTGCCACACGCGACAGGGGCGATCAGCCCCAGCATTTT. Protein: CATRDRGDQPQHF.

This clone was observed a few times. CDR3 region: CASSEYRDTEAFF. CDR3 coding DNA: TGTGCCAGCAGTGAATACAGGGACACTGAAGCTTTCTTT. The chain joins TRBV25-1 to TRBJ1-1; D is perhaps TRBD1 (5 bases). V was cut by 0 bases and J by 3 bases, with 5 bases left in between. The germline V gene encodes CDR1 MGHDK and CDR2 SYGVNS. This CDR3 has 13 amino acids.

This chain links TRBV4-3 with TRBJ2-3, with 7 bases aligning to TRBD2. The germline V gene has CDR1 LGHNA and CDR2 YSLEER. The CDR3 contains 18 residues. J was trimmed by 1 base and V by 3 bases; bases with no gene match: 13. The CDR3 loop is CASSHSKTSRFGTDTQYF. Written as DNA, the CDR3 is TGCGCCAGCAGCCATTCCAAGACTAGCCGGTTTGGCACAGATACGCAGTATTTT.

The V call is TRBV7-9, the J call TRBJ2-1; D uncertain. Germline CDR1 SEHNR, CDR2 FQNEAQ (reference sequence). This CDR3 is built from 13 residues. Trimming took off 1 base at V and 5 bases at J, with 6 bases between the two ends. This CDR3 is CASSLDVDNEQFF. DNA of the CDR3: TGTGCCAGCAGCTTAGATGTTGACAATGAGCAGTTCTTC. Supplemented by reference TRBV7-9 and TRBJ2-1, the full variable domain reads DTGVSQNPRHKITKRGQNVTFRCDPISEHNRLYWYRQTLGQGPEFLTYFQNEAQLEKSRLLSDRFSAERPKGSFSTLEIQRTEQGDSAMYLCASSLDVDNEQFFGPGTRLTVL.